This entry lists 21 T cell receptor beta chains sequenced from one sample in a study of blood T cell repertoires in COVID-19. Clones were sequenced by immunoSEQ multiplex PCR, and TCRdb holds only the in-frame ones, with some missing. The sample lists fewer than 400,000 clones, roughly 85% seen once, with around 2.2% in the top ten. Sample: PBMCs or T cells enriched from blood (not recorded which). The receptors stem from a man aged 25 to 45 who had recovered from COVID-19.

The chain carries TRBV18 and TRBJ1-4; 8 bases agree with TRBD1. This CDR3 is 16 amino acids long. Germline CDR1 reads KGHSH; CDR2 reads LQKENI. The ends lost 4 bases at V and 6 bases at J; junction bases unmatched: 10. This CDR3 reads CASSREQGAGDEKLFF. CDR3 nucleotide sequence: TGTGCCAGCTCACGCGAGCAGGGGGCCGGCGATGAAAAACTGTTTTTT.

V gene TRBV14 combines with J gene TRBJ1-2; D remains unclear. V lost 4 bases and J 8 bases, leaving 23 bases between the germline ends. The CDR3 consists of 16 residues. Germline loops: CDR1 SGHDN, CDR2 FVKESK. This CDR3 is CASSPRYGKGKGGYTF. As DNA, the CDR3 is TGTGCCAGCAGCCCCCGCTACGGGAAGGGAAAGGGCGGCTACACCTTC.

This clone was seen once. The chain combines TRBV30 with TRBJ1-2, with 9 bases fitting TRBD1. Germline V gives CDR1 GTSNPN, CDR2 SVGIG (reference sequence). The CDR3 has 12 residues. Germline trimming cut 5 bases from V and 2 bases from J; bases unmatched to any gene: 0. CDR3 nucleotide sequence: TGTGCCTGGGGGACAGGGAACTATGGCTACACCTTC. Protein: CAWGTGNYGYTF. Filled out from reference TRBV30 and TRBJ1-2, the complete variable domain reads SQTIHQWPATLVQPVGSPLSLECTVEGTSNPNLYWYRQAAGRGLQLLFYSVGIGQISSEVPQNLSASRPQDRQFILSSKKLLLSDSGFYLCAWGTGNYGYTFGSGTRLTVV.

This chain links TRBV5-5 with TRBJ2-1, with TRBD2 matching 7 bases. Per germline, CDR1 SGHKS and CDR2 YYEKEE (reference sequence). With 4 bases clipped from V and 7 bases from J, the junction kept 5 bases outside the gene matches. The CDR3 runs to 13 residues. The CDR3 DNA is TGTGCCAGCAGCAGGGGAGGGGCTAATGAGCAGTTCTTC. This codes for CASSRGGANEQFF.

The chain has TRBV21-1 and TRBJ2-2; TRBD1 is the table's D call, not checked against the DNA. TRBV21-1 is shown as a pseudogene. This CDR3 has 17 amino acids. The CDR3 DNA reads TGTGCCAGCAGCCCGCGTTGGGGGCCGGCGAACACCGGGGAGCTGTTTTTT. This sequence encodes CASSPRWGPANTGELFF.

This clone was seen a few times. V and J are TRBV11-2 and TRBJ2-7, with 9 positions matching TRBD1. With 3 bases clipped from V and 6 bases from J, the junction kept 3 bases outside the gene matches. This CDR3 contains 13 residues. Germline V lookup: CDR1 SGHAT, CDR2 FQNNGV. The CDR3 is CASSLDRGAEQYF. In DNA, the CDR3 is TGTGCCAGCAGCTTGGACAGGGGAGCCGAGCAGTACTTC.

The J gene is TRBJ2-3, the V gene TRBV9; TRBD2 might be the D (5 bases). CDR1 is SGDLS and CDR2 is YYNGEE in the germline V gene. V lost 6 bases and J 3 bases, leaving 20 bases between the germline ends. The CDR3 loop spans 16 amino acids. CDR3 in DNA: TGTGCCAGCACCCCGACACGGTCCCGAGGGACAGATACGCAGTATTTT. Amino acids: CASTPTRSRGTDTQYF.

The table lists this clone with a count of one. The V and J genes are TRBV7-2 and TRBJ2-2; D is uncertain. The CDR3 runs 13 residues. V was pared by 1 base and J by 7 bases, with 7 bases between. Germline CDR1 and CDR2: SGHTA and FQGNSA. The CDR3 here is CASSLVALGELFF. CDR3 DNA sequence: TGTGCCAGCAGCTTAGTAGCTCTCGGGGAGCTGTTTTTT.

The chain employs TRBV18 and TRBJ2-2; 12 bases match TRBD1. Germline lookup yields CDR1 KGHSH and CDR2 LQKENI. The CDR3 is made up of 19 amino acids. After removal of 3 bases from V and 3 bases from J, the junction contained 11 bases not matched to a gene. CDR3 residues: CASSPRPGTGGLYTGELFF. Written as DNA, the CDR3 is TGTGCCAGCTCACCTCGTCCCGGGACAGGGGGCCTATACACCGGGGAGCTGTTTTTT. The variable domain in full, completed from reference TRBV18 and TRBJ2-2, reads NAGVMQNPRHLVRRRGQEARLRCSPMKGHSHVYWYRQLPEEGLKFMVYLQKENIIDESGMPKERFSAEFPKEGPSILRIQQVVRGDSAAYFCASSPRPGTGGLYTGELFFGEGSRLTVL.

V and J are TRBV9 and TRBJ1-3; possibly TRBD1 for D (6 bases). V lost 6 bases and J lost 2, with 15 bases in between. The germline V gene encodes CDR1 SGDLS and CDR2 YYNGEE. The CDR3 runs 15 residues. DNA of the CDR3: TGTGCCAGCACCCGTGGGGGCGCGACTGGAAACACCATATATTTT. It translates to CASTRGGATGNTIYF.

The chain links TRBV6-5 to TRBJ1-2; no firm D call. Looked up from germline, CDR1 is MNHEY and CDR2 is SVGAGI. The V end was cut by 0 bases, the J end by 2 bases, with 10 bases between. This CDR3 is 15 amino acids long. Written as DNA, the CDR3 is TGTGCCAGCAGTTACTCCGAAGCGGGGAACTATGGCTACACCTTC. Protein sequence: CASSYSEAGNYGYTF.

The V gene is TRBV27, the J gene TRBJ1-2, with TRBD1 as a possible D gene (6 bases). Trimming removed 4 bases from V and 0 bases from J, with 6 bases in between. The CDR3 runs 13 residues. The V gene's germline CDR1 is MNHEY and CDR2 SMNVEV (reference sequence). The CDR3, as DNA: TGTGCCAGCAGTTGGGACACTAACTATGGCTACACCTTC. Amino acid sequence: CASSWDTNYGYTF.

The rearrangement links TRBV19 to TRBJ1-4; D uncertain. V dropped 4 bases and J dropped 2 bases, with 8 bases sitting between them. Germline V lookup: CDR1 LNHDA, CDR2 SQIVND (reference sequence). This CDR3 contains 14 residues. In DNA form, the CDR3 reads TGTGCCAGTAGTACCCTAATCACTAATGAAAAACTGTTTTTT. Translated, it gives CASSTLITNEKLFF.

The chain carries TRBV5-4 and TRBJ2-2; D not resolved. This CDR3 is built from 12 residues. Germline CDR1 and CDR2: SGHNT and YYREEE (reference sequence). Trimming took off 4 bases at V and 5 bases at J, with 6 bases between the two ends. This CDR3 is CASSLITGELFF. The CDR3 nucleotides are TGTGCCAGCAGCCTAATAACCGGGGAGCTGTTTTTT.

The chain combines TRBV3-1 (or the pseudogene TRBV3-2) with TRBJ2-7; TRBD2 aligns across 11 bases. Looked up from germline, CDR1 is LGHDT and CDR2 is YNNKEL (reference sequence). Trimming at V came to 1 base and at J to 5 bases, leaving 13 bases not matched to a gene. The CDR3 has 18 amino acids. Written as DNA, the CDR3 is TGTGCCAGCAGCCAAGGGTCACTAGCGGGGGATCATGGGGACGAGCAGTACTTC. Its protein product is CASSQGSLAGDHGDEQYF.

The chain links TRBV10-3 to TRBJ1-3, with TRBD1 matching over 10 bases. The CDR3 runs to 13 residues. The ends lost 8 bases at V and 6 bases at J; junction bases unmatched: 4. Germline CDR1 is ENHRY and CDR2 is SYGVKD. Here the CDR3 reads CAIQTGGENTIYF. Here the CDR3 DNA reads TGTGCCATCCAGACAGGGGGCGAAAACACCATATATTTT.

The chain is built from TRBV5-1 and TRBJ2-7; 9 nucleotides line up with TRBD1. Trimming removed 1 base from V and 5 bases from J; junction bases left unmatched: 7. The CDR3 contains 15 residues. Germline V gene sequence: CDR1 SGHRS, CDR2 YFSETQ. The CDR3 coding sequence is TGCGCCAGCAGCTTGCAAAGGACAGGGGAGGACGAGCAGTACTTC. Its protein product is CASSLQRTGEDEQYF. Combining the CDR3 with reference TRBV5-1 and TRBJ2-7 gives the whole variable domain KAGVTQTPRYLIKTRGQQVTLSCSPISGHRSVSWYQQTPGQGLQFLFEYFSETQRNKGNFPGRFSGRQFSNSRSEMNVSTLELGDSALYLCASSLQRTGEDEQYFGPGTRLTVT.

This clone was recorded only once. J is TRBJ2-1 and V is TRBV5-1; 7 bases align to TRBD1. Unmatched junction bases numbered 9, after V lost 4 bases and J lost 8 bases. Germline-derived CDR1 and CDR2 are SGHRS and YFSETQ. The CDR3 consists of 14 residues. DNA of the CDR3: TGCGCCAGCAGCACAGGGGATAATTTCCATGAGCAGTTCTTC. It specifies CASSTGDNFHEQFF.

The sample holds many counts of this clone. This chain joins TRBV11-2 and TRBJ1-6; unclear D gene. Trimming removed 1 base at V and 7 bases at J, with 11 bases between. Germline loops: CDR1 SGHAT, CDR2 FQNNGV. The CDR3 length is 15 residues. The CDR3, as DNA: TGTGCCAGCAGCTTAGGCCCGGCCGGGAATTCACCCCTCCACTTT. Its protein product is CASSLGPAGNSPLHF.

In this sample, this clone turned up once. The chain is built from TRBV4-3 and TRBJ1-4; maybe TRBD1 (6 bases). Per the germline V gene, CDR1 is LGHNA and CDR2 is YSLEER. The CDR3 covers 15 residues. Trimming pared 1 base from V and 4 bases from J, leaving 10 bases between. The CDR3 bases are TGCGCCAGCAGCCAAGCGACAGGCTTTAATGAAAAACTGTTTTTT. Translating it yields CASSQATGFNEKLFF.

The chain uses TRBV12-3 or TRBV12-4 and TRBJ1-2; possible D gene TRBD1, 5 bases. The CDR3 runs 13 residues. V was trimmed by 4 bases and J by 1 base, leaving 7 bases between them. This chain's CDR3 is CASSYGGNYGYTF. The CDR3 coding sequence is TGTGCCAGCAGTTACGGGGGTAACTATGGCTACACCTTC.